This TCR beta chain was obtained from a study of blood T cell repertoires in COVID-19. Study overall: The analysed material was cDNA or gDNA that came from T cells, B-cell-depleted T cells, or PBMCs.

During active infection, Seattle patients enrolled and were then monitored through disease. Germline loops: CDR1 MGHRA, CDR2 YSYEKL. After removal of 4 bases from V and 5 bases from J, the junction contained 10 bases not matched to a gene. This CDR3 contains 15 residues. Study processing details: Estimates of nucleated cell counts were drawn from the amplification of reference gene primers. This table comes from immunoSEQ multiplex PCR, and its TCRdb copy is limited to in-frame clones, with some not included. D and trimming were read from the DNA, whereas the V and J calls and clone size are those reported in that table. This sample yields 150,000 to 200,000 clones, of which 94% are seen a single time; approximately 0.8% belongs to the top ten.

The origin of this receptor is a man between 25 and 39 years old with COVID-19, enrolled during active disease. Sequencing input: peripheral blood. This chain links TRBV4-1 with TRBJ1-2; 7 bases are shared with TRBD1. DNA of the CDR3: TGCGCCAGCAGCCCCCGTACCGGGACAGTGTATGGCTACACCTTC. Protein sequence: CASSPRTGTVYGYTF.